This T cell receptor beta chain was sequenced during a study of vaccination and CD4 T cells after COVID-19. For the study at large: Control cultures used a CEFX viral epitope pool, an HIV-1 Nef peptide pool, or no peptide.

Treatment indicated: roughly 10-day PBMC culture with coronavirus spike peptide pools or control peptides (ViraFEST assay). The Oncomine TCR Beta short-read assay generated sequence data from the DNA of cultured CD4+ T cells. MiXCR, run by TCRdb on the PCR reads, gives a single entry per CDR3 protein. The sample includes around 10,000 distinct CDR3 sequences, around 78% of them seen just once. Trimming at V came to 4 bases and at J to 3 bases, leaving 5 bases not matched to a gene. The CDR3 extends over 15 amino acids. In germline, CDR1 is SGHVS, CDR2 FNYEAQ. This clonotype was observed a few times. Its antigen is not known.

The chain uses TRBV7-6 and TRBJ2-7; 11 bases align to TRBD2. The TCR sequence derives from a human donor who had recovered from COVID-19. The specimen was CD4+ T cells from blood, cultured in vitro. CDR3 bases: TGTGCCAGCAGCTGGGGTGGACTAGCGGGCTACGAGCAGTACTTC. Translation: CASSWGGLAGYEQYF. The whole variable domain, filled in from reference TRBV7-6 and TRBJ2-7, reads GAGVSQSPRYKVTKRGQDVALRCDPISGHVSLYWYRQALGQGPEFLTYFNYEAQQDKSGLPNDRFSAERPEGSISTLTIQRTEQRDSAMYRCASSWGGLAGYEQYFGPGTRLTVT.